The entry that follows covers one T cell receptor (beta chain) sequence. Its antigen is unidentified. The source of the sample is a study of T cells in Graves' hyperthyroidism and ophthalmopathy. A roughly 10 ml volume of fresh peripheral blood provided the PBMCs. V lost 5 bases and J 3 bases, leaving 13 bases between the germline ends. From germline, CDR1 is MNHNS and CDR2 SASEGT. The CDR3 is made up of 15 amino acids. Study-level points and caveats: Blood also showed most of the thyroid clonotypes that were expanded above 0.001. Before onset, by a median of approximately 6.2 months, the model predicted ophthalmopathy.

The investigators amplified TCR beta CDR3 regions from RNA transcripts. The primer set for the first-round RT-PCR of the TCR CDR3 was HTBI. TCRdb re-called the multiplex PCR reads with MiXCR, one entry per CDR3 protein. The top ten hold more than 3% of the sample, which has about 600,000 distinct CDR3 sequences, approximately 16% seen once. This rearrangement joins TRBV6-1 to TRBJ1-4; possibly TRBD1 for D (6 bases). Sequencing used blood. The source is a woman aged 40 to 50 with Graves' ophthalmopathy. CDR3 region: CASSFPQGPNEKLFF. CDR3 in DNA: TGTGCCAGCAGTTTCCCACAGGGACCTAATGAAAAACTGTTTTTT.